This T cell receptor (beta chain) emerged from a study of cytomegalovirus exposure and HLA in healthy donors. Study-level findings and limits: Researchers counted 180 or so TCR beta chains as cytomegalovirus-associated.

The germline CDR1 and CDR2 sequences are SEHNR and FQNEAQ (reference sequence). Trimming shortened V by 6 bases and J by 1 base, and 13 bases separated the two germline ends. The CDR3 extends over 15 amino acids. On this clone: Its antigen is unknown.

PCR employed 60 Vbeta and 13 Jbeta primers. Method: immunoSEQ multiplex PCR; TCRdb's copy keeps in-frame clones and lacks some. Seen here are approximately 89,000 clones, about two thirds observed once, and the top ten hold 1.2%. The sample was PBMCs. V usage is TRBV7-9 and J usage is TRBJ1-3, with D perhaps matching TRBD1 (5 bases). This TCR derives from a female donor in good health and CMV-seronegative. The CDR3 DNA sequence: TGTGCCAGCAGTCTCGGGGGAGTGTCTGGAAACACCATATATTTT. Protein: CASSLGGVSGNTIYF.